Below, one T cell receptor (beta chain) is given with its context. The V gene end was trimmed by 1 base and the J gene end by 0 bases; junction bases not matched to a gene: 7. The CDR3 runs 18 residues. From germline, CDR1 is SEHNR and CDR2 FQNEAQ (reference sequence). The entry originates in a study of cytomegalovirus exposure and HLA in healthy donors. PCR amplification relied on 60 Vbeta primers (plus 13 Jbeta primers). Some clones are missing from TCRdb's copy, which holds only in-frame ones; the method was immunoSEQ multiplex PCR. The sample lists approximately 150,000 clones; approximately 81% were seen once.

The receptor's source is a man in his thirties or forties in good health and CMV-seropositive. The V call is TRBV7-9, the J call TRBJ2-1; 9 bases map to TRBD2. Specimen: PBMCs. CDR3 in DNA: TGTGCCAGCAGCTTAGGGGCGGGAGGGACGAGCTCCTACAATGAGCAGTTCTTC. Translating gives CASSLGAGGTSSYNEQFF.